This TCR beta chain appears in the sequencing data of a study of blood T cell repertoires in COVID-19. Study summary: Collection of acute and convalescent COVID-19 samples took place in the United States, Italy and Spain.

J lost 7 bases, V lost 7 bases, and 14 bases had no gene match. This CDR3 has 15 residues. From germline, CDR1 is MNHEY and CDR2 SVGAGI. Repertoires were generated with immunoSEQ multiplex PCR, while TCRdb's copy carries only in-frame clones and drops some. The sample yields roughly 280,000 clones, approximately 81% seen once. The chain is built from TRBV6-5 and TRBJ2-7, with 9 bases lining up with TRBD1. Material: peripheral blood. The TCR comes from a man between 60 and 70 years old with acute or convalescent COVID-19. CDR3 sequence reads: CASMARQGGSREQYF. CDR3 DNA: TGTGCCAGCATGGCGAGACAGGGGGGCTCGCGGGAGCAGTACTTC.